Listed below are T cell receptor beta chains from one sample, sequenced in a study of blood T cell repertoires in COVID-19. The protocol was immunoSEQ multiplex PCR, while the TCRdb copy is restricted to in-frame clones and leaves out a portion. The profile shows 390,000 or so clones, around 87% of them singletons. Sequenced: PBMCs or T cells enriched from blood (not recorded which). These receptor sequences come from a young man who had recovered from COVID-19. Both conserved end residues are part of each CDR3. Fields, in order: D gene, V gene, J gene, clone size, CDR3 protein, CDR3 DNA. The D gene is left open where the match is weak. The listing skips clone size in some rows; elsewhere it reads once, few, many or a size class.

D gene: -; V gene: TRBV5-1; J gene: TRBJ2-7; clone size: -; CDR3 protein: CASSYGYEQYF; CDR3 DNA: TGCGCCAGCAGCTACGGCTACGAGCAGTACTTC
D gene: TRBD1; V gene: TRBV29-1; J gene: TRBJ2-1; clone size: few; CDR3 protein: CSAGTDYNEQFF; CDR3 DNA: TGCAGCGCCGGGACAGACTACAATGAGCAGTTCTTC
D gene: TRBD1; V gene: TRBV5-8; J gene: TRBJ1-2; clone size: -; CDR3 protein: CASSLGVINRGRNGYTF; CDR3 DNA: TGTGCCAGCAGCTTGGGCGTCATAAACAGGGGGCGTAACGGCTACACCTTC
D gene: -; V gene: TRBV21-1; J gene: TRBJ2-3; clone size: -; CDR3 protein: CASSRLTEGFTDTQYF; CDR3 DNA: TGTGCCAGCAGCAGGCTTACTGAGGGATTCACAGATACGCAGTATTTT
D gene: TRBD2; V gene: TRBV7-2; J gene: TRBJ2-2; clone size: -; CDR3 protein: CASSLGLAGTGELFF; CDR3 DNA: TGTGCCAGCAGCTTGGGACTAGCGGGCACCGGGGAGCTGTTTTTT
D gene: -; V gene: TRBV10-2; J gene: TRBJ1-5; clone size: -; CDR3 protein: CASSDNRASSNQPQHF; CDR3 DNA: TGCGCCAGCAGTGATAACAGGGCATCTAGCAATCAGCCCCAGCATTTT
D gene: -; V gene: TRBV11-2; J gene: TRBJ2-1; clone size: -; CDR3 protein: CASSSQGNEQFF; CDR3 DNA: TGTGCCAGCAGCTCACAGGGAAATGAGCAGTTCTTC
D gene: TRBD1; V gene: TRBV7-3; J gene: TRBJ2-7; clone size: once; CDR3 protein: CASSPGTGGFYEQYF; CDR3 DNA: TGTGCCAGCAGCCCCGGGACAGGGGGATTCTACGAGCAGTACTTC
D gene: TRBD1; V gene: TRBV7-9; J gene: TRBJ1-5; clone size: -; CDR3 protein: CASSQGVGQPQHF; CDR3 DNA: TGTGCCAGCAGCCAGGGGGTGGGTCAGCCCCAGCATTTT
D gene: TRBD1; V gene: TRBV18; J gene: TRBJ1-5; clone size: -; CDR3 protein: CASSADRERPQHF; CDR3 DNA: TGTGCCAGCTCAGCGGACAGGGAGCGGCCCCAGCATTTT
D gene: TRBD2; V gene: TRBV3-1/TRBV3-2; J gene: TRBJ2-2; clone size: -; CDR3 protein: CASSRLATNTGELFF; CDR3 DNA: TGTGCCAGCAGCCGACTAGCGACGAACACCGGGGAGCTGTTTTTT
D gene: TRBD1; V gene: TRBV29-1; J gene: TRBJ2-1; clone size: -; CDR3 protein: CSVEATPDREQDEQFF; CDR3 DNA: TGCAGCGTTGAAGCGACGCCCGACAGGGAGCAGGATGAGCAGTTCTTC
D gene: -; V gene: TRBV10-1; J gene: TRBJ2-5; clone size: -; CDR3 protein: CASSRDTVQETQYF; CDR3 DNA: TGCGCCAGCTCCCGGGACACGGTTCAAGAGACCCAGTACTTC
D gene: -; V gene: TRBV18; J gene: TRBJ2-7; clone size: -; CDR3 protein: CASSPRHLTYEQYF; CDR3 DNA: TGTGCCAGCTCACCACGACATTTAACCTACGAGCAGTACTTC
D gene: -; V gene: TRBV28; J gene: TRBJ2-7; clone size: -; CDR3 protein: CASSRGWWAGQEVEQYF; CDR3 DNA: TGTGCCAGCAGTAGAGGTTGGTGGGCGGGCCAGGAGGTGGAGCAGTACTTC
D gene: TRBD1; V gene: TRBV5-4; J gene: TRBJ1-2; clone size: -; CDR3 protein: CASSSTGNYGYTF; CDR3 DNA: TGTGCCAGCAGCTCGACAGGGAACTATGGCTACACCTTC
D gene: -; V gene: TRBV11-3; J gene: TRBJ2-5; clone size: -; CDR3 protein: CASSLDLGETQYF; CDR3 DNA: TGTGCCAGCAGCTTAGACCTCGGGGAGACCCAGTACTTC
D gene: -; V gene: TRBV28; J gene: TRBJ2-7; clone size: -; CDR3 protein: CASRLGGGPYEQYF; CDR3 DNA: TGTGCCAGCAGGCTAGGGGGGGGACCCTACGAGCAGTACTTC
D gene: -; V gene: TRBV12-5; J gene: TRBJ2-3; clone size: -; CDR3 protein: CASGFIPGTSTDTQYF; CDR3 DNA: TGTGCTAGTGGTTTTATTCCCGGTACTAGCACAGATACGCAGTATTTT
D gene: -; V gene: TRBV6-5; J gene: TRBJ1-2; clone size: -; CDR3 protein: CASRDGTIYGYTF; CDR3 DNA: TGTGCCAGCAGGGATGGGACAATCTATGGCTACACCTTC
D gene: -; V gene: TRBV3-1/TRBV3-2; J gene: TRBJ1-1; clone size: -; CDR3 protein: CASSQGAGNTEAFF; CDR3 DNA: TGTGCCAGCAGCCAAGGAGCGGGGAACACTGAAGCTTTCTTT
D gene: -; V gene: TRBV27; J gene: TRBJ2-1; clone size: -; CDR3 protein: CASSPRQSSYNEQFF; CDR3 DNA: TGTGCCAGCAGTCCTCGACAGAGCTCCTACAATGAGCAGTTCTTC
D gene: -; V gene: TRBV7-9; J gene: TRBJ1-1; clone size: -; CDR3 protein: CATDGGATEAFF; CDR3 DNA: TGTGCCACCGATGGAGGAGCCACTGAAGCTTTCTTT
D gene: -; V gene: TRBV7-3; J gene: TRBJ2-1; clone size: -; CDR3 protein: CASSLKEVLTRNNEQFF; CDR3 DNA: TGTGCCAGCAGCTTAAAGGAGGTCCTTACCCGAAACAATGAGCAGTTCTTC
D gene: TRBD1; V gene: TRBV28; J gene: TRBJ1-2; clone size: -; CDR3 protein: CASSLTTGYSGGYTF; CDR3 DNA: TGTGCCAGCAGTTTAACGACAGGGTATTCAGGTGGCTACACCTTC
D gene: -; V gene: TRBV19; J gene: TRBJ1-5; clone size: -; CDR3 protein: CASSISLGHNQPQHF; CDR3 DNA: TGTGCCAGTAGTATAAGTCTAGGACACAATCAGCCCCAGCATTTT
D gene: -; V gene: TRBV7-9; J gene: TRBJ2-5; clone size: -; CDR3 protein: CASTPQRDTAVETQYF; CDR3 DNA: TGTGCCAGCACCCCCCAAAGGGACACCGCGGTGGAGACCCAGTACTTC
D gene: -; V gene: TRBV28; J gene: TRBJ1-5; clone size: -; CDR3 protein: CASSSSVSNQPQHF; CDR3 DNA: TGTGCCAGCAGTTCTAGCGTTAGCAATCAGCCCCAGCATTTT
D gene: -; V gene: TRBV27; J gene: TRBJ1-1; clone size: few; CDR3 protein: CASSLAGNTEAFF; CDR3 DNA: TGTGCCAGCAGTTTAGCAGGGAACACTGAAGCTTTCTTT
D gene: -; V gene: TRBV9; J gene: TRBJ1-2; clone size: -; CDR3 protein: CASSSRVLSYGYTF; CDR3 DNA: TGTGCCAGCAGCTCACGGGTGCTTTCCTATGGCTACACCTTC
D gene: -; V gene: TRBV3-1/TRBV3-2; J gene: TRBJ2-7; clone size: -; CDR3 protein: CASSRAWGESYEQYF; CDR3 DNA: TGTGCCAGCAGCCGTGCTTGGGGGGAATCCTACGAGCAGTACTTC
D gene: -; V gene: TRBV18; J gene: TRBJ2-7; clone size: -; CDR3 protein: CASSDQDLFWQYF; CDR3 DNA: TGTGCCAGCTCCGATCAGGACTTATTTTGGCAGTACTTC
D gene: -; V gene: TRBV4-2; J gene: TRBJ2-7; clone size: -; CDR3 protein: CASSPDGTQTYEQYF; CDR3 DNA: TGTGCCAGCAGCCCGGACGGGACTCAAACCTACGAGCAGTACTTC
D gene: TRBD1; V gene: TRBV5-4; J gene: TRBJ1-4; clone size: -; CDR3 protein: CASSASGTGGEKLFF; CDR3 DNA: TGTGCCAGCAGCGCGTCCGGGACAGGGGGGGAAAAACTGTTTTTT
D gene: -; V gene: TRBV24-1; J gene: TRBJ2-1; clone size: -; CDR3 protein: CATSDLETREQFF; CDR3 DNA: TGTGCCACCAGTGATTTAGAGACTAGGGAGCAGTTCTTC
D gene: -; V gene: TRBV5-6; J gene: TRBJ2-7; clone size: once; CDR3 protein: CASSIGGGQFYEQYF; CDR3 DNA: TGTGCCAGCAGCATTGGTGGAGGTCAGTTCTACGAGCAGTACTTC
D gene: -; V gene: TRBV29-1; J gene: TRBJ1-2; clone size: -; CDR3 protein: CSSGAGGEGNYGYTF; CDR3 DNA: TGCAGCTCTGGGGCGGGGGGAGAGGGCAACTATGGCTACACCTTC
D gene: TRBD2; V gene: TRBV4-1; J gene: TRBJ2-1; clone size: -; CDR3 protein: CASSQDMVTGLATHNEQFF; CDR3 DNA: TGCGCCAGCAGCCAAGATATGGTAACGGGACTAGCGACCCACAATGAGCAGTTCTTC
D gene: -; V gene: TRBV2; J gene: TRBJ1-5; clone size: -; CDR3 protein: CASRVRDTSNQPQHF; CDR3 DNA: TGTGCCAGCAGGGTCCGGGACACCAGCAATCAGCCCCAGCATTTT
D gene: TRBD1; V gene: TRBV7-2; J gene: TRBJ2-5; clone size: -; CDR3 protein: CASSQGRTGFQETQYF; CDR3 DNA: TGTGCCAGCAGCCAAGGCCGGACAGGCTTCCAAGAGACCCAGTACTTC
D gene: TRBD2; V gene: TRBV19; J gene: TRBJ2-1; clone size: -; CDR3 protein: CASGLAGKYNEQFF; CDR3 DNA: TGTGCCAGTGGCCTAGCGGGGAAGTACAATGAGCAGTTCTTC
D gene: TRBD1; V gene: TRBV28; J gene: TRBJ1-1; clone size: -; CDR3 protein: CASSSGQFTQAFF; CDR3 DNA: TGTGCCAGCAGTTCGGGACAGTTTACCCAAGCTTTCTTT
D gene: -; V gene: TRBV5-1; J gene: TRBJ1-1; clone size: -; CDR3 protein: CASSSGVIGLNTEAFF; CDR3 DNA: TGCGCCAGCAGTTCAGGGGTTATTGGGTTGAACACTGAAGCTTTCTTT
D gene: -; V gene: TRBV6-5; J gene: TRBJ2-2; clone size: -; CDR3 protein: CASSPQGPGELFF; CDR3 DNA: TGTGCCAGCAGCCCACAGGGACCCGGGGAGCTGTTTTTT
D gene: TRBD1; V gene: TRBV11-3; J gene: TRBJ1-2; clone size: once; CDR3 protein: CASSPRTGLLNYGYTF; CDR3 DNA: TGTGCCAGCAGCCCCAGGACAGGGCTTCTTAACTATGGCTACACCTTC
D gene: TRBD2; V gene: TRBV28; J gene: TRBJ2-5; clone size: -; CDR3 protein: CASSSGLAGETQYF; CDR3 DNA: TGTGCCAGCAGTTCGGGACTAGCGGGAGAGACCCAGTACTTC
D gene: TRBD2; V gene: TRBV27; J gene: TRBJ2-7; clone size: -; CDR3 protein: CASSAPFEREIDEQYF; CDR3 DNA: TGTGCCAGCAGTGCCCCCTTCGAGCGGGAGATTGACGAGCAGTACTTC
D gene: TRBD1; V gene: TRBV7-9; J gene: TRBJ2-1; clone size: -; CDR3 protein: CASSLGQGTYNEQFF; CDR3 DNA: TGTGCCAGCAGCTTGGGACAGGGGACCTACAATGAGCAGTTCTTC
D gene: -; V gene: TRBV5-1; J gene: TRBJ2-5; clone size: once; CDR3 protein: CASSLEGPRDMETQYF; CDR3 DNA: TGCGCCAGCAGCTTGGAGGGCCCCAGGGATATGGAGACCCAGTACTTC
D gene: -; V gene: TRBV30; J gene: TRBJ1-4; clone size: -; CDR3 protein: CAWTPAANEKLFF; CDR3 DNA: TGTGCCTGGACACCCGCAGCTAATGAAAAACTGTTTTTT
D gene: TRBD2; V gene: TRBV19; J gene: TRBJ2-7; clone size: -; CDR3 protein: CASSIGSGPAYEQYF; CDR3 DNA: TGTGCCAGTAGTATAGGTAGCGGGCCTGCCTACGAGCAGTACTTC
D gene: TRBD1; V gene: TRBV6-5; J gene: TRBJ2-7; clone size: -; CDR3 protein: CASGQGIYEQYF; CDR3 DNA: TGTGCCAGCGGACAGGGAATCTACGAGCAGTACTTC
D gene: TRBD2; V gene: TRBV11-3; J gene: TRBJ2-5; clone size: -; CDR3 protein: CASSLRAGVGTQYF; CDR3 DNA: TGTGCCAGCAGCTTAAGAGCGGGAGTCGGGACCCAGTACTTC